The entry below gives a single T cell receptor (beta chain) sequence along with its context. What it recognizes is unknown. These data are taken from a study of cytomegalovirus exposure and HLA in healthy donors. Germline-derived CDR1 and CDR2 are SGHRS and YFSETQ. The CDR3 contains 14 residues. Trimming pared 1 base from V and 4 bases from J, leaving 9 bases between. A multiplex PCR was run with 60 Vbeta primers and 13 Jbeta primers. The protocol was immunoSEQ multiplex PCR, while the TCRdb copy is restricted to in-frame clones and leaves out a portion. In the table there are over 70,000 clones, approximately 80% of which are singletons. Notes on the study in general: An analysis was carried out at a later point. It showed that HLA-associated TCR beta chains were more clonally expanded than equally common non-associated chains. The investigators catalogued 150 or so TCR beta chains as cytomegalovirus-associated. Rates of TCR association differed by HLA locus in a later analysis, with DRB1 highest and HLA-C lowest. A prior analysis recorded that most TCR beta V segments were productive about 87% or about 30% of the time.

Sequenced input: PBMCs. This sequence originates from a woman between 45 and 65 years old in good health and CMV-seropositive. The chain employs TRBV5-1 and TRBJ1-3; a weak D match, TRBD1 (5 bases). The CDR3 spells CASSLRPGGNTIYF. The CDR3 DNA sequence: TGCGCCAGCAGCTTGAGGCCAGGGGGAAACACCATATATTTT. Filled out from reference TRBV5-1 and TRBJ1-3, the complete variable domain reads KAGVTQTPRYLIKTRGQQVTLSCSPISGHRSVSWYQQTPGQGLQFLFEYFSETQRNKGNFPGRFSGRQFSNSRSEMNVSTLELGDSALYLCASSLRPGGNTIYFGEGSWLTVV.